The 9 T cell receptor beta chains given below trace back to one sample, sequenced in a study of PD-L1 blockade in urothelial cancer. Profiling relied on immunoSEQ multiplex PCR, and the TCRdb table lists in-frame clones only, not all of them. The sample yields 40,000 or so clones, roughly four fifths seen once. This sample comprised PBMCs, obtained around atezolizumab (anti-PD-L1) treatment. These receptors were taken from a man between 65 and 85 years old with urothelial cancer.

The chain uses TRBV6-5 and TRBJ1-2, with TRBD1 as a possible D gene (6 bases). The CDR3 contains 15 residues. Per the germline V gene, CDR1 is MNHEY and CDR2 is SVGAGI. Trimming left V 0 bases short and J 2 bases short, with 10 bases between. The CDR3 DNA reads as TGTGCCAGCAGTTACTCCCGAGGACAGAACTATGGCTACACCTTC. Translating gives CASSYSRGQNYGYTF.

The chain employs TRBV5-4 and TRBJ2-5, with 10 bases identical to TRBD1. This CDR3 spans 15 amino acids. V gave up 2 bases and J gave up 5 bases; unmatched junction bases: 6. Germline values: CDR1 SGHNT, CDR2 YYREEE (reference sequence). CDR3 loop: CASSLKTGGYETQYF. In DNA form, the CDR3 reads TGTGCCAGCAGCTTAAAGACAGGGGGCTATGAGACCCAGTACTTC.

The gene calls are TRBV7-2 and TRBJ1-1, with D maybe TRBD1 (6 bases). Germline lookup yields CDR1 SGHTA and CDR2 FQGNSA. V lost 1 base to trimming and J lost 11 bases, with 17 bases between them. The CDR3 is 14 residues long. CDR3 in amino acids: CASSLEKFGTPAFF. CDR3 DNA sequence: TGTGCCAGCAGCTTAGAAAAATTCGGGACACCGGCTTTCTTT.

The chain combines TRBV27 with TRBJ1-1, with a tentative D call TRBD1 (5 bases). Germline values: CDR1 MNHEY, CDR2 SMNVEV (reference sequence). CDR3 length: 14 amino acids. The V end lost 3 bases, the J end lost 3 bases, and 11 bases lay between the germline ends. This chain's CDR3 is CASSFGGSYTEAFF. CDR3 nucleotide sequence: TGTGCCAGCAGTTTTGGGGGGAGTTACACTGAAGCTTTCTTT.

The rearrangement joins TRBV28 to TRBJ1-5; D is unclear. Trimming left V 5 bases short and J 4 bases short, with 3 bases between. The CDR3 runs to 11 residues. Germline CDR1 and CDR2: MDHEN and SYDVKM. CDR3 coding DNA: TGTGCCAGCAGTCATAATCAGCCCCAGCATTTT. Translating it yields CASSHNQPQHF.

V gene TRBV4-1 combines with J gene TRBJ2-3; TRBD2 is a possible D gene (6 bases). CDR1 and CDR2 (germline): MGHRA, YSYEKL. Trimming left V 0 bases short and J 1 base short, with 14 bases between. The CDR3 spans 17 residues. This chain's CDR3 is CASSQEPGSYRTDTQYF. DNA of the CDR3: TGCGCCAGCAGCCAAGAACCCGGGAGCTATCGCACAGATACGCAGTATTTT.

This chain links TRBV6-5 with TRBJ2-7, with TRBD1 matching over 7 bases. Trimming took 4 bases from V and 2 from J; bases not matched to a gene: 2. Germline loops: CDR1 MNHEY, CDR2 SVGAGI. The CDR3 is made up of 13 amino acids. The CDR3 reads CASSFGTAYEQYF. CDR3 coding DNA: TGTGCCAGCAGTTTCGGGACAGCCTACGAGCAGTACTTC.

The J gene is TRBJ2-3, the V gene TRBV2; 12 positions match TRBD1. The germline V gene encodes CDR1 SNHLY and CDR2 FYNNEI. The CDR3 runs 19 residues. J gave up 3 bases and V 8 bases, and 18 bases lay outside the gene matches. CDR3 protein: CASHPMGQGAQKLTDTQYF. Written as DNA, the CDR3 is TGTGCCAGCCACCCCATGGGACAGGGGGCTCAAAAGCTAACAGATACGCAGTATTTT.

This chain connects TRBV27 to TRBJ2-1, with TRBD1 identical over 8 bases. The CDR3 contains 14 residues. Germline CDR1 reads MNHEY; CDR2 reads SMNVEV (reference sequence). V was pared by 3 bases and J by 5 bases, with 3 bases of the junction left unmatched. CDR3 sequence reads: CASSLDRDNNEQFF. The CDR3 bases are TGTGCCAGCAGTTTGGACAGGGACAACAATGAGCAGTTCTTC.